One T cell receptor (beta chain) is described in this entry. Other DNA sequences in this specimen translate into the identical CDR3. This specimen belongs to a study of blood T cell repertoires in COVID-19. Study summary: From the United States, Italy and Spain came samples of acute and convalescent COVID-19. In each case, the material was cDNA or gDNA derived from T cells, B-cell-depleted T cells, or PBMCs.

The CDR3 contains 16 residues. V lost 1 base to trimming and J lost 2 bases; unmatched junction nucleotides: 3. Per the germline V gene, CDR1 is LGHDT and CDR2 is YNNKEL (reference sequence). The data were produced by immunoSEQ multiplex PCR, yet TCRdb's version contains in-frame clones alone and is incomplete. The sample holds a few hundred thousand clones, approximately 87% seen once. The chain combines TRBV3-1 (or the pseudogene TRBV3-2) with TRBJ2-3; TRBD2 matches at 10 bases. This clonotype originated in a woman between 50 and 59 years old with acute or convalescent COVID-19. Sequenced material: peripheral blood. CDR3 region: CASSQGLAGATDTQYF. CDR3 sequence (DNA): TGTGCCAGCAGCCAAGGGCTAGCGGGGGCCACAGATACGCAGTATTTT.